The present entry profiles one T cell receptor beta chain with its context. Its matching antigen is unknown. TCRdb redid the calling of the RT-PCR reads with MiXCR, one entry per CDR3 protein. The data contain 500,000 or so distinct CDR3 sequences, 16% of them singletons. The sample belongs to a study of response to subunit inactivated influenza vaccine. Overall study results and limits: The study's authors posited that every seasonal influenza vaccination enlists few new T cells.

The CDR3 extends over 14 amino acids. CDR1 is SGHRS, CDR2 YFSETQ, per germline. V shed 4 bases and J shed 0 bases, with 10 bases lying between them. The sequencing here drew on CD4+ T cells sorted from PBMCs, taken around 25 months after vaccination. The TCR sequence derives from a man in his fifties or sixties who received an inactivated influenza vaccine. The chain recombines TRBV5-1 with TRBJ1-1; D gene uncertain. The CDR3: CASSVNYMNTEAFF. For the CDR3, the DNA is TGCGCCAGCAGCGTGAATTACATGAACACTGAAGCTTTCTTT.